One T cell receptor (beta chain) is described in this entry. Its antigen is currently unknown. The CDR3 runs to 15 residues. CDR1 is LGHNA, CDR2 YSLEER, per germline. V lost 0 bases, J lost 5 bases, and 3 bases stayed unmatched. The data stem from a study of PD-1 blockade in classical Hodgkin lymphoma. Study-level points and caveats: Possible causes of repertoire differences, disease activity or prior therapy, remain undefined.

The time point is: cycle 4 day 1 (C4D1), after 6 weeks of nivolumab. All patients relapsed after autologous stem cell transplantation, and brentuximab vedotin exposure varied. Libraries were prepared by immunoSEQ multiplex PCR; TCRdb keeps only in-frame clonotypes and omits some of them. In the table there are about 93,000 clones, roughly 78% of which are singletons. This specimen consisted of peripheral blood mononuclear cells (PBMCs), obtained before the fourth cycle of nivolumab. The chain is built from TRBV4-3 and TRBJ1-2; 10 bases agree with TRBD1. The sequence came from a human donor with classical Hodgkin lymphoma. The CDR3: CASSQDQGQGYGYTF. The CDR3 nucleotides read TGCGCCAGCAGCCAAGATCAGGGACAGGGGTATGGCTACACCTTC.